This is a list of T cell receptor beta chains from one sample in a study of cytomegalovirus exposure and HLA in healthy donors. Repertoires were generated with immunoSEQ multiplex PCR, while TCRdb's copy carries only in-frame clones and drops some. This sample's table reports approximately 110,000 clones. The sample comprised PBMCs. The source is a man aged 35-49 years in good health and CMV-seronegative. Both conserved end residues are part of each CDR3. D genes are given only for firm matches.

j_gene,d_gene,v_gene,CDR3nt,CDR3aa
TRBJ2-7,NA,TRBV27,TGTGCCAGCAGTCCCTTAGGACAGACGCATCTCAACGAGCAGTACTTC,CASSPLGQTHLNEQYF
TRBJ2-7,TRBD1,TRBV6-6,TGTGCCAGCAGTTTTGACAGGGGGCGGGGAGAGCAGTACTTC,CASSFDRGRGEQYF
TRBJ2-7,TRBD2,TRBV15,TGTGCCACCAGCAGAGGACTAGCGGGAACCCTTCGCGAGCAGTACTTC,CATSRGLAGTLREQYF
TRBJ2-2,TRBD1,TRBV18,TGTGCCAGCTCACGGGGACAGGGGAACACCGGGGAGCTGTTTTTT,CASSRGQGNTGELFF
TRBJ1-1,NA,TRBV7-3,TGTGCCAGCAGCCCGGACAGTTCGAACACTGAAGCTTTCTTT,CASSPDSSNTEAFF
TRBJ2-1,NA,TRBV6-5,TGTGCCAGCAGTTACACAAGAGGTGAGCAGTTCTTC,CASSYTRGEQFF
TRBJ2-1,NA,TRBV28,TGTGCCAGCAGCCGCACTCAGGGATCTGAGCAGTTCTTC,CASSRTQGSEQFF
TRBJ2-3,NA,TRBV5-1,TGCGCCAGCAGCTTGGGGGGCGCCCACACAGATACGCAGTATTTT,CASSLGGAHTDTQYF
TRBJ2-7,NA,TRBV10-3,TGTGCCATCAGTGGCCCCGGGCTAGCCCCACTCCACGAGCAGTACTTC,CAISGPGLAPLHEQYF
TRBJ2-3,TRBD2,TRBV7-2,TGTGCCAGCAGCTTAGTGCCTTCGGCTAGCGGGAGAAGAGATACGCAGTATTTT,CASSLVPSASGRRDTQYF
TRBJ2-6,TRBD1,TRBV19,TGTGCCAGTAGTGCGTCACCGGGACAGGGGGCGGCTGGGGCCAACGTCCTGACTTTC,CASSASPGQGAAGANVLTF
TRBJ2-7,NA,TRBV7-2,TGTGCCAGCAGCCTCGACAGGATTGACGAGCAGTACTTC,CASSLDRIDEQYF
TRBJ1-5,NA,TRBV4-1,TGCGCCAGCAGCCAAGATCTAGGGCGGGCAAATCAGCCCCAGCATTTT,CASSQDLGRANQPQHF
TRBJ2-6,NA,TRBV10-3,TGTGCCATCAGTTCAGGGGCCTCGGCCAACGTCCTGACTTTC,CAISSGASANVLTF
TRBJ2-5,NA,TRBV2,TGTGCCAGCAGTGCCCCCTTACTACGGGGGACGCAAGAGACCCAGTACTTC,CASSAPLLRGTQETQYF
TRBJ1-5,NA,TRBV10-2,TGCGCCAGCAGTGAGTTCGGTAGCAATCAGCCCCAGCATTTT,CASSEFGSNQPQHF
TRBJ2-2,NA,TRBV5-1,TGCGCCAGCAGCTTGGACGGGGGAACCGGGGAGCTGTTTTTT,CASSLDGGTGELFF
TRBJ1-1,NA,TRBV5-1,TGCGCCAGCAGCCCGGCGGGTCCGAACACTGAAGCTTTCTTT,CASSPAGPNTEAFF
TRBJ2-1,NA,TRBV5-4,TGTGCCAGCAGCTTGGGGGGGACTGGCTACAATGAGCAGTTCTTC,CASSLGGTGYNEQFF
TRBJ1-1,NA,TRBV9,TGTGCCAGCAGCGTCGGGGACACTGAAGCTTTCTTT,CASSVGDTEAFF
TRBJ1-3,NA,TRBV5-1,TGCGCCAGCAGCTTATCGGGGTTATCTGGAAACACCATATATTTT,CASSLSGLSGNTIYF
TRBJ1-1,NA,TRBV10-2,TGCGCCAGCAGTGGCAGGGTCGCGAACACTGAAGCTTTCTTT,CASSGRVANTEAFF
TRBJ2-7,TRBD1,TRBV6-5,TGTGCCAGCAGGGACAGGGCCTACGAGCAGTACTTC,CASRDRAYEQYF
TRBJ1-2,NA,TRBV7-9,TGTGCCAGCAGCTTAGGCGAGAACTATGGCTACACCTTC,CASSLGENYGYTF
TRBJ2-7,NA,TRBV11-2,TGTGCCAGCAGCTTAGTCCCAGGTTACGAGCAGTACTTC,CASSLVPGYEQYF
TRBJ2-1,TRBD2,TRBV15,TGTGCCACCAGCAGAGATTTACCGGGACTAGCGGCCAAAAATGAGCAGTTCTTC,CATSRDLPGLAAKNEQFF
TRBJ2-1,TRBD2,TRBV4-1,TGCGCCAGCAGCCAGGAGACTAGCGGGAGCTGGTACAATGAGCAGTTCTTC,CASSQETSGSWYNEQFF
TRBJ2-5,NA,TRBV5-1,TGCGCCAGCAGCTCATACAATGGAGAGACCCAGTACTTC,CASSSYNGETQYF
TRBJ2-5,TRBD2,TRBV19,TGTGCCAGTAGTACACTAGCGGGCCAACAAGAGACCCAGTACTTC,CASSTLAGQQETQYF
TRBJ1-2,NA,TRBV6-5,TGTGCCAGCAGTTACAGGTCGGGGGAGCTATTGGGCTACACCTTC,CASSYRSGELLGYTF
TRBJ1-1,NA,TRBV28,TGTGCCAGCAGTACAGGGTTTTCTGAAGCTTTCTTT,CASSTGFSEAFF
TRBJ2-5,TRBD1,TRBV10-3,TGTGCCATCAGCGGGGGACAGGGTCCGGAGACCCAGTACTTC,CAISGGQGPETQYF
TRBJ2-7,TRBD1,TRBV7-9,TGTGCCAGCAGCATTACCTACGGACAGGGGCGGTACGAGCAGTACTTC,CASSITYGQGRYEQYF
TRBJ2-1,NA,TRBV5-4,TGTGCCAGCAGCCGACAGAGCTCCTACAATGAGCAGTTCTTC,CASSRQSSYNEQFF
TRBJ1-5,TRBD1,TRBV2,TGTGCCAGCCGGGGGACACAGGGGGCTCAGCCCCAGCATTTT,CASRGTQGAQPQHF
TRBJ2-1,NA,TRBV10-1,TGCGCCAGCTCCGAAAAGAGAGGAACCTACAATGAGCAGTTCTTC,CASSEKRGTYNEQFF
TRBJ2-7,NA,TRBV5-6,TGTGCCAGCAGCTTGCGGGGGAACTACGAGCAGTACTTC,CASSLRGNYEQYF
TRBJ2-7,TRBD2,TRBV11-3,TGTGCCAGCAGCCCAACTAGCGGGACCTACGAGCAGTACTTC,CASSPTSGTYEQYF
TRBJ1-5,TRBD1,TRBV19,TGTGCCAGTACCCGGGGACAGCTCAATCAGCCCCAGCATTTT,CASTRGQLNQPQHF
TRBJ2-7,TRBD1,TRBV11-3,TGTGCCAGCAGCGAACCGGGACAGTCCTACGAGCAGTACTTC,CASSEPGQSYEQYF
TRBJ1-4,TRBD1,TRBV10-1,TGCGCCAGCAGTGCCACAGGGGGCTTTGATGAAAAACTGTTTTTT,CASSATGGFDEKLFF
TRBJ1-1,NA,TRBV5-8,TGTGCCAGCCACGGCAGTACATACGGTCTGAGGACTGAAGCTTTCTTT,CASHGSTYGLRTEAFF
TRBJ2-3,TRBD2,TRBV5-1,TGCGCCAGCGGTCAAGCGGGAGGCACAGATACGCAGTATTTT,CASGQAGGTDTQYF